The clone carrying this T cell receptor (beta chain) rates as large (0.1 to 1%). This sample is part of a study of STAT5B mutations in CD4+ large granular lymphocyte leukemia. Assay: immunoSEQ multiplex PCR; the TCRdb copy retains only in-frame clones and omits some. The table shows about 140 clones, with approximately 52% occurring only once. Trimming stripped 0 bases from V and 6 bases from J, with 10 bases between. The CDR3 is 14 amino acids. Germline V gene data show CDR1 as SGHKS and CDR2 as YYEKEE (reference sequence). The receptor was isolated from a man aged 70 or older with CD4+ T-cell large granular lymphocyte leukemia. This chain joins TRBV5-5 and TRBJ1-5, with D perhaps TRBD1 (5 bases). Sequenced material: PBMCs. The CDR3, as DNA: TGTGCCAGCAGCTTGGAGGGGCAGGGTCAGCCCCAGCATTTT. This translates into CASSLEGQGQPQHF. The whole variable domain, remainder taken from reference TRBV5-5 and TRBJ1-5, is DAGVTQSPTHLIKTRGQQVTLRCSPISGHKSVSWYQQVLGQGPQFIFQYYEKEERGRGNFPDRFSARQFPNYSSELNVNALLLGDSALYLCASSLEGQGQPQHFGDGTRLSIL.